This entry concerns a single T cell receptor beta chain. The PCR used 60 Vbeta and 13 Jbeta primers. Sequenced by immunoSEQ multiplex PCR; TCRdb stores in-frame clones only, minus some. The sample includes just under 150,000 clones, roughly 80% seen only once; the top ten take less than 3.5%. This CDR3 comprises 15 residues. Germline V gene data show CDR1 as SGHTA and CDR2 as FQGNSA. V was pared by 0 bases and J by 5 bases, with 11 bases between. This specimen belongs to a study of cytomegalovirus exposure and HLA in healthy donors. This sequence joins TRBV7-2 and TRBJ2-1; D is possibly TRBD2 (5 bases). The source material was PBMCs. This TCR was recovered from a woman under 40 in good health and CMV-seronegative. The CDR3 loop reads CASSLAGSGDNEQFF. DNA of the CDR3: TGTGCCAGCAGCTTAGCCGGGTCCGGGGACAATGAGCAGTTCTTC.